These T cell receptor beta chains were read from a single sample in a study of PD-L1 blockade in urothelial cancer. TCRdb's copy holds only in-frame clones and misses some; the assay was immunoSEQ multiplex PCR. The table has fewer than 100,000 clones, around four fifths seen once; the top ten hold more than 6.5%. Sample: PBMCs, taken around atezolizumab (anti-PD-L1) treatment. Source of these receptors: a man aged 40-55 years with urothelial cancer. The CDR3 runs from the conserved cysteine through the conserved F or W. D genes are given only for firm matches. The listing skips clone size in some rows; elsewhere it reads once, few, many or a size class.

abundance	v_gene	d_gene	j_gene	CDR3nt	CDR3aa
.	TRBV14	.	TRBJ1-5	TGTGCCAGCAGCCAAGATTTGGGGGCTAGGCCCCAGCATTTT	CASSQDLGARPQHF
.	TRBV29-1	TRBD2	TRBJ2-5	TGCAGCGTTTCGGGACTAGCGGGAGGGGGGTTTCGGGAGACCCAGTACTTC	CSVSGLAGGGFRETQYF
.	TRBV28	.	TRBJ2-1	TGTGCCAGCAGTTCCATGGGAGCCTACAATGAGCAGTTCTTC	CASSSMGAYNEQFF
.	TRBV7-8	.	TRBJ2-7	TGTGCCAGCAGCTTGCAGCGGAACTACGAGCAGTACTTC	CASSLQRNYEQYF
once	TRBV4-1	.	TRBJ2-5	TGCGCCAGCGCCCGAGCGGAGCAAGAGACCCAGTACTTC	CASARAEQETQYF
.	TRBV19	TRBD2	TRBJ2-2	TGTGCCAGTACCATATCCCCAGATAGCGGGAGGAGGGGGGAGCTGTTTTTT	CASTISPDSGRRGELFF
once	TRBV10-1	.	TRBJ1-5	TGCGCCAGCAATCGGGGGATACGGAATCAGCCCCAGCATTTT	CASNRGIRNQPQHF
.	TRBV7-9	.	TRBJ1-5	TGTGCCAGCAGCCCCGGTCACGGCCTAGGGGATCAGCCCCAGCATTTT	CASSPGHGLGDQPQHF
.	TRBV27	.	TRBJ2-1	TGTGCCAGCAGTTTAAGAGGGTACAATGAGCAGTTCTTC	CASSLRGYNEQFF
few	TRBV30	.	TRBJ2-3	TGTGCCTGGGCCTATAGCACAGATACGCAGTATTTT	CAWAYSTDTQYF
.	TRBV2	.	TRBJ2-7	TGTGCCAGCACCCCCGGGGGGCTGCGGGAGCAGTACTTC	CASTPGGLREQYF